Listed here are 11 T cell receptor beta chains from one sample, sequenced in a study of beta chain features in type 1 diabetes. All of the isolated RNA was reverse transcribed, so expressed TCRB transcripts were sequenced. Using immunoSEQ multiplex PCR, the repertoire was profiled, and TCRdb retains in-frame clones only, with some absent. The sample lists under 900,000 clones; 17% were seen once. The sample consisted of naive CD4+ T cells from blood. The receptors derive from a woman in her late teens or twenties in good health.

The V call is TRBV5-4, the J call TRBJ2-7, with 7 nucleotides matching TRBD2. In germline, CDR1 is SGHNT, CDR2 YYREEE (reference sequence). The trim removed 4 bases at V and 1 base at J, leaving 11 bases unmatched. The CDR3 totals 16 residues. The CDR3: CASSQGGTMVSYEQYF. The CDR3 nucleotides read TGTGCCAGCAGCCAAGGAGGGACTATGGTTTCCTACGAGCAGTACTTC. The whole variable domain, filled in from reference TRBV5-4 and TRBJ2-7, reads ETGVTQSPTHLIKTRGQQVTLRCSSQSGHNTVSWYQQALGQGPQFIFQYYREEENGRGNFPPRFSGLQFPNYSSELNVNALELDDSALYLCASSQGGTMVSYEQYFGPGTRLTVT.

This sequence joins TRBV2 and TRBJ2-4; no definite D call. The V gene's germline CDR1 is SNHLY and CDR2 FYNNEI. V was pared by 4 bases and J by 2 bases, with 6 bases between. The CDR3 runs to 13 residues. The CDR3 sequence: CASSASTKNIQYF. The CDR3 coding sequence is TGTGCCAGCAGTGCCAGTACCAAAAACATTCAGTACTTC.

This clone was picked up a small number of times. The chain is built from TRBV11-2 and TRBJ2-3; D is undetermined. This CDR3 region has 15 residues. Trimming removed 2 bases from V and 4 bases from J, with 13 bases in between. CDR1 is SGHAT, CDR2 FQNNGV, per germline. CDR3: CASSLRLGLPDTQYF. As DNA, the CDR3 is TGTGCCAGCAGCTTACGCCTAGGTCTACCAGATACGCAGTATTTT.

The rearrangement links TRBV18 to TRBJ2-7; TRBD2 agrees at 8 bases. The CDR3 loop spans 15 amino acids. V shed 6 bases and J 1 base; nucleotides not matched to a gene: 8. From germline, CDR1 is KGHSH and CDR2 LQKENI. CDR3 residues: CASSRTSGPSYEQYF. In DNA form, the CDR3 reads TGTGCCAGCTCGCGAACTAGCGGACCTTCCTACGAGCAGTACTTC.

V is TRBV7-9 and J is TRBJ2-3; no firm D call. Germline-derived CDR1 and CDR2 are SEHNR and FQNEAQ (reference sequence). The CDR3 is 15 amino acids. With 5 bases removed from V and 1 base from J, the gap between germline ends came to 13 bases. The CDR3 DNA follows: TGTGCCAGCAGCCCATCTACGCCTGGCACAGATACGCAGTATTTT. Encoded protein: CASSPSTPGTDTQYF.

The chain couples TRBV7-2 to TRBJ2-3, with D maybe TRBD1 (6 bases). V was shortened by 2 bases and J by 4 bases, with 16 bases between the two germline ends. Germline V lookup: CDR1 SGHTA, CDR2 FQGNSA. The CDR3 has 16 amino acids. DNA for the CDR3: TGTGCCAGCAGCTTAAGAAAGGCAGGGGCCGCAGATACGCAGTATTTT. Translated, it gives CASSLRKAGAADTQYF. Full variable domain (missing parts from reference TRBV7-2 and TRBJ2-3): GAGVSQSPSNKVTEKGKDVELRCDPISGHTALYWYRQSLGQGLEFLIYFQGNSAPDKSGLPSDRFSAERTGGSVSTLTIQRTQQEDSAVYLCASSLRKAGAADTQYFGPGTRLTVL.

To note about this clone: The sample has other DNA sequences that encode this CDR3 too. CDR3 residues: CASSFGRSYEQYF. The CDR3 bases are TGTGCCAGCAGTTTTGGGCGCTCCTACGAGCAGTACTTC. The rearrangement uses TRBV28 and TRBJ2-7; D not resolved. This CDR3 region has 13 residues. V shed 3 bases and J shed 0 bases, with 6 bases lying between them. CDR1 and CDR2 from the germline V gene are MDHEN and SYDVKM.

This clone was counted only a few times. V usage is TRBV5-4 and J usage is TRBJ1-1, with a weak D call TRBD1 (5 bases). The germline V gene has CDR1 SGHNT and CDR2 YYREEE (reference sequence). Between the trimmed V and J ends, which lost 5 bases and 1 base, there was a span of 15 bases. This CDR3 spans 15 amino acids. CDR3 in DNA: TGTGCCAGCAGGACACGGGGGTTAGCGAACACTGAAGCTTTCTTT. This sequence encodes CASRTRGLANTEAFF.

This clone was picked up a small number of times. This rearrangement joins TRBV28 to TRBJ2-6; D is perhaps TRBD2 (5 bases). Germline CDR1 and CDR2: MDHEN and SYDVKM. CDR3 size: 15 residues. With 6 bases removed from V and 2 bases from J, the gap between germline ends came to 11 bases. The CDR3 loop is CASSSSLPGANVLTF. The CDR3 DNA sequence: TGTGCCAGCAGCTCTAGCCTTCCTGGGGCCAACGTCCTGACTTTC.

The V call is TRBV19, the J call TRBJ2-1, with TRBD2 identical over 10 bases. Trimming removed 0 bases from V and 5 bases from J; junction bases left unmatched: 7. The germline V gene has CDR1 LNHDA and CDR2 SQIVND (reference sequence). CDR3 length equals 17 residues. The CDR3 spells CASSIDRTLAGDNEQFF. The CDR3, as DNA: TGTGCCAGTAGTATAGATCGGACCCTAGCGGGGGACAATGAGCAGTTCTTC.

The chain employs TRBV19 and TRBJ1-4, with D maybe TRBD1 (6 bases). The V and J ends lost 4 bases and 7 bases respectively, with 19 bases between them. The CDR3 has 16 residues. Germline V lookup: CDR1 LNHDA, CDR2 SQIVND (reference sequence). The CDR3 DNA reads as TGTGCCAGTAGTAAGGGACACCCATGGAATGGTGAAAAACTGTTTTTT. The encoded protein is CASSKGHPWNGEKLFF.